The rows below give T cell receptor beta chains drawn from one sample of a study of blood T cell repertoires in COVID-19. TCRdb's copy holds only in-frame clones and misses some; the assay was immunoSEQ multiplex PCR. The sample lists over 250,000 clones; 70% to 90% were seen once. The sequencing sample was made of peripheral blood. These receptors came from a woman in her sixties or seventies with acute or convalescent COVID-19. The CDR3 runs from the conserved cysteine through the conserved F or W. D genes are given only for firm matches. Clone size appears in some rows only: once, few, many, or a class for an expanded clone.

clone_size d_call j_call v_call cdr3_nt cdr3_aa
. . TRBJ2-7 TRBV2 TGTGCCAGCAGTGAAGCGCTGGCAGGAAGGTACGAGCAGTACTTC CASSEALAGRYEQYF
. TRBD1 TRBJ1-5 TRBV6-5 TGTGCCAGCGCGAGGGGACAGGGGAATGGGGAACCCCAGCATTTT CASARGQGNGEPQHF
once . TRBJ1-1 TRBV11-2 TGTGCCAGCAGCTCAGTCTTTGAAGCTTTCTTT CASSSVFEAFF
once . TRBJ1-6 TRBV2 TGTGCCAGCAGTGAACGGTCGAGTTCAAATTCACCCCTCCACTTT CASSERSSSNSPLHF
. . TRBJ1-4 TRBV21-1 TGTGCCAGCAGCATCCACAGGGAGGGTAATGAAAAACTGTTTTTT CASSIHREGNEKLFF
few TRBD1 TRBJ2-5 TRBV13 TGTGCCAGCAGCTTAGGCTGGCCAGGGGGCACAGAGACCCAGTACTTC CASSLGWPGGTETQYF
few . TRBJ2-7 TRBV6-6 TGTGCCAGCAGCCCCTTAGTACACGAGCAGTACTTC CASSPLVHEQYF
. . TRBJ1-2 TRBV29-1 TGCAGCGTGACAGAAGGCTATGGCTACACCTTC CSVTEGYGYTF
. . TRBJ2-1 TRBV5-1 TGCGCCAGCAGCTTAGGTGGGGGGGCGGAAGAGCAGTTCTTC CASSLGGGAEEQFF
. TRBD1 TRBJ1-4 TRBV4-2 TGTGCCAGCAGCCAGTCATCGGGACAGAGTGAAAAACTGTTTTTT CASSQSSGQSEKLFF
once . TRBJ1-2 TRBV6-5 TGTGCCAGCAGTTGGGGGGAGATGCCCTCCGGAGGCTACACCTTC CASSWGEMPSGGYTF
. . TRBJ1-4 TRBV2 TGTGCCAGCAGTGAAGTAGTGGGCTACAATGAAAAACTGTTTTTT CASSEVVGYNEKLFF
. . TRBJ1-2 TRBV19 TGTGCCAGTAGTACGGGACTCACTATCGGAGATGGCTACACCTTC CASSTGLTIGDGYTF